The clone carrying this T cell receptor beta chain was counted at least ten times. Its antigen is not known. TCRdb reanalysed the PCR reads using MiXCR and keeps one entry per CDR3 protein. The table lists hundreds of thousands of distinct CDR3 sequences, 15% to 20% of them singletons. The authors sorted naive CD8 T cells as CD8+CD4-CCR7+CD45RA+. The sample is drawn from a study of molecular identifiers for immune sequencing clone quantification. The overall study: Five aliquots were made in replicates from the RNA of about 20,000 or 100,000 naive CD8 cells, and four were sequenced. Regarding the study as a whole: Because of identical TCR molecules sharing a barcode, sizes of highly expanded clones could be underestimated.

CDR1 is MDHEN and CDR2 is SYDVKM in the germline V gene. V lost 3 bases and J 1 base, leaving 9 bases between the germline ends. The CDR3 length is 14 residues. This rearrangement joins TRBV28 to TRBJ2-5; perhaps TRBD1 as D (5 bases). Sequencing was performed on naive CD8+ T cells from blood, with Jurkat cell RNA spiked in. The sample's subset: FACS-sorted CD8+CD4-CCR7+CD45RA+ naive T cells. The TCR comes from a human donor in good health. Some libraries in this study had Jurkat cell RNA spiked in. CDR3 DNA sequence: TGTGCCAGCAGTTTGTCAGGGATCCAAGAGACCCAGTACTTC. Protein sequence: CASSLSGIQETQYF.